A selection of T cell receptor beta chains follows, all from one sample in a study of OX40 agonist ivuxolimab in advanced cancers. Libraries were prepared by immunoSEQ multiplex PCR; TCRdb keeps only in-frame clonotypes and omits some of them. Among roughly 60,000 clones listed, 80% to 90% were seen once. Sequencing used CD4+ or CD8+ T cells sorted from blood, obtained in a trial of the OX40 agonist ivuxolimab. These receptors originate from an adult with an advanced solid tumor such as melanoma, head and neck, liver or kidney cancer. Each CDR3 is given with its conserved first and last residue.

TRBV28	TRBJ2-3	CASSIRHRAGDTQYF
TRBV5-8	TRBJ2-7	CASSLGRSSGVYEQYF
TRBV11-3	TRBJ1-6	CASSLGGNSPLHF
TRBV9	TRBJ1-3	CASSAEMNTIYF
TRBV6-5	TRBJ1-2	CASSYSPDGYGYTF
TRBV2	TRBJ1-5	CASSVTGLSNQPQHF
TRBV7-9	TRBJ1-6	CASSPTENNSPLHF
TRBV5-1	TRBJ2-7	CASSLALRGEQYF
TRBV7-9	TRBJ1-1	CASSSKLGGNTEAFF
TRBV19	TRBJ2-3	CASSILGGGRSSDTQYF
TRBV7-2	TRBJ2-3	CARRDGGTQYF
TRBV19	TRBJ2-1	CASNSGSGGIHEQFF
TRBV5-1	TRBJ2-6	CASSVGRFGANVLTF
TRBV30	TRBJ2-2	CAWSTRGKGKRGAVF
TRBV7-7	TRBJ2-7	CASSLEWGESYEQYF
TRBV20-1	TRBJ1-2	CSASIYGYTF
TRBV10-3	TRBJ1-1	CAISESGANTEAFF
TRBV30	TRBJ1-4	CAWRIAGKLFF
TRBV10-3	TRBJ1-2	CAISEGGVKGYTF
TRBV19	TRBJ2-1	CASSPVAVSSYNEQFF
TRBV11-2	TRBJ2-1	CASSLKLNLAGGPNEQFF
TRBV6-1	TRBJ1-2	CASSLWGTGSNGYTF
TRBV6-5	TRBJ2-3	CASSHRGSADTQYF
TRBV5-4	TRBJ1-1	CASSILPGQGRTEAFF
TRBV25-1	TRBJ1-6	CASSGRTGDNSPLHF
TRBV6-4	TRBJ2-5	CASSETSPKKQKETQYF
TRBV7-6	TRBJ2-7	CASSPSSLVRQYF
TRBV28	TRBJ1-2	CASSSGTNYGYTF
TRBV5-6	TRBJ1-3	CASSLRGGSGNTIYF
TRBV30	TRBJ2-7	CAWIGRTSYEQYF
TRBV15	TRBJ2-6	CATSAPIPGRSLANVLTF
TRBV2	TRBJ1-5	CASGSEGGYQPQHF
TRBV6-6	TRBJ1-5	CASSSPGTVIDQPQHF
TRBV7-8	TRBJ2-1	CASRLGRGPEQFF